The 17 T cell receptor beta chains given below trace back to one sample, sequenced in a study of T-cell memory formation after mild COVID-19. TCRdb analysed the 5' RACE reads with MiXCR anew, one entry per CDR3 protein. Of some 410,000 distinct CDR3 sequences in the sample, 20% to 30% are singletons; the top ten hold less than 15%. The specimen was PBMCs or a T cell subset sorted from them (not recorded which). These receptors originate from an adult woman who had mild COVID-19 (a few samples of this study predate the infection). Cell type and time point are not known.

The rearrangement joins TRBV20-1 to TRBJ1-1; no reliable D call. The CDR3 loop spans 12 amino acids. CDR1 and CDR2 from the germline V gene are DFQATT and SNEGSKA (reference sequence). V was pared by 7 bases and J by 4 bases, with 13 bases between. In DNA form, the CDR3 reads TGCAGTGAGAAAGGGCCTGGCACTGAAGCTTTCTTT. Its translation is CSEKGPGTEAFF.

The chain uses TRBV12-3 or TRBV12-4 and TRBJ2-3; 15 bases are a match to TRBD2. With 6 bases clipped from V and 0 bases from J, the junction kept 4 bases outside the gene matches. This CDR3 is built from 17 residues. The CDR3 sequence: CASRAGLAGGSTDTQYF. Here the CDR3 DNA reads TGTGCCAGCAGGGCGGGACTAGCGGGGGGTAGCACAGATACGCAGTATTTT.

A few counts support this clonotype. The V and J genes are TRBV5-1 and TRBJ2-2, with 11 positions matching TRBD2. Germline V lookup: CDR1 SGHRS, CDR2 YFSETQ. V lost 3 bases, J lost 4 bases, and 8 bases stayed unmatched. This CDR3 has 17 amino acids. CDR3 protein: CASSSTSGSRSTGELFF. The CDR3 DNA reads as TGCGCCAGCAGCTCTACTAGCGGGAGTAGAAGCACCGGGGAGCTGTTTTTT.

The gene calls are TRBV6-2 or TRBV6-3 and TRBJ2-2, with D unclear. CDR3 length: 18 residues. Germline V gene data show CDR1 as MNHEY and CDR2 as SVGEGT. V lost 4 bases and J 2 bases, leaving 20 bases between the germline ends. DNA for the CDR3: TGTGCCAGCAGTTCTCCGGGCAGGTATACTCTAAACACCGGGGAGCTGTTTTTT. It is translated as CASSSPGRYTLNTGELFF.

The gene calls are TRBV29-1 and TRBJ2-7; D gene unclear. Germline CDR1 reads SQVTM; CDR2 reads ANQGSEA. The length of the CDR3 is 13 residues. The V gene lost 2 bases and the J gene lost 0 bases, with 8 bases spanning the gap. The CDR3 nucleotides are TGCAGCGTTGAATCGCGGACCTCCTACGAGCAGTACTTC. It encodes CSVESRTSYEQYF.

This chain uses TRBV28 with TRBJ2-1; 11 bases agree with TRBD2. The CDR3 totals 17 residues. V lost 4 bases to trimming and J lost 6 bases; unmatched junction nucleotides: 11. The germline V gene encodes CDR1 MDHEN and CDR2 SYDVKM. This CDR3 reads CASSSPRTSGWGNEQFF. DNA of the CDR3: TGTGCCAGCAGTTCCCCTCGGACTAGCGGGTGGGGCAATGAGCAGTTCTTC.

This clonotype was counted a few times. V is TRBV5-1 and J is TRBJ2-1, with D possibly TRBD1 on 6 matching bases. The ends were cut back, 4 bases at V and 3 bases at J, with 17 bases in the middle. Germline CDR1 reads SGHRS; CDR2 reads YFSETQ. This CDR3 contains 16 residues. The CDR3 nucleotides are TGCGCCAGCAGCGCGGAGAAACGGGACATCTACAATGAGCAGTTCTTC. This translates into CASSAEKRDIYNEQFF.

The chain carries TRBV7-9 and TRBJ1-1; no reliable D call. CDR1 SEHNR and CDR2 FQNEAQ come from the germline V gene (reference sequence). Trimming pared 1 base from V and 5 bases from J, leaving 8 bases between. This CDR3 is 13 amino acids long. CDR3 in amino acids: CASSLVSETEAFF. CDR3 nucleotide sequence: TGTGCCAGCAGCTTAGTTTCCGAGACTGAAGCTTTCTTT.

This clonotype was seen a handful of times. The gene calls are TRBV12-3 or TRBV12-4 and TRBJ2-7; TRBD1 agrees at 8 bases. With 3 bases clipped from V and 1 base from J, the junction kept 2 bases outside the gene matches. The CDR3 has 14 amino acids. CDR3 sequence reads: CASSFQGASYEQYF. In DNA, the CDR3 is TGTGCCAGCAGTTTCCAGGGGGCTTCCTACGAGCAGTACTTC.

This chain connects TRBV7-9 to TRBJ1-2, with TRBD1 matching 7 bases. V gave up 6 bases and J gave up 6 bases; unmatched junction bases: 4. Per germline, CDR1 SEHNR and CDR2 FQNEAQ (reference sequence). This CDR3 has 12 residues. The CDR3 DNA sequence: TGTGCCAGCAGGCTGACAGGGAATGGCTACACCTTC. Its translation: CASRLTGNGYTF. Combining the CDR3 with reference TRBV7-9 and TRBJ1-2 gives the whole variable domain DTGVSQNPRHKITKRGQNVTFRCDPISEHNRLYWYRQTLGQGPEFLTYFQNEAQLEKSRLLSDRFSAERPKGSFSTLEIQRTEQGDSAMYLCASRLTGNGYTFGSGTRLTVV.

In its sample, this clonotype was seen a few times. The CDR3 here is CASSSRSGGFETQYF. The CDR3 DNA reads as TGTGCCAGCAGCAGCCGGTCTGGAGGATTCGAGACCCAGTACTTC. V is TRBV7-2 and J is TRBJ2-5; maybe TRBD2 (5 bases). The length of the CDR3 is 15 residues. Germline assignment: CDR1 SGHTA and CDR2 FQGNSA. V was clipped by 5 bases and J by 5 bases, with 18 bases between them.

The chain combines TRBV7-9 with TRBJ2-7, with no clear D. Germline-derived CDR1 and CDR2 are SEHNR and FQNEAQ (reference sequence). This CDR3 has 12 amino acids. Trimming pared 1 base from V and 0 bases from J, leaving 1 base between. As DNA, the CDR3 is TGTGCCAGCAGCTTAGGCTCCTACGAGCAGTACGTC. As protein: CASSLGSYEQYV.

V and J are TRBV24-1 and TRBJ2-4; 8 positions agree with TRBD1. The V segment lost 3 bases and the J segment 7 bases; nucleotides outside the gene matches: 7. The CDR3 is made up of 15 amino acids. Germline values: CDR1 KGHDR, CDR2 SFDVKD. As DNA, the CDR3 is TGTGCCACCAGTGATGCCGGACAGGGACCCAACATTCAGTACTTC. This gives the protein CATSDAGQGPNIQYF.

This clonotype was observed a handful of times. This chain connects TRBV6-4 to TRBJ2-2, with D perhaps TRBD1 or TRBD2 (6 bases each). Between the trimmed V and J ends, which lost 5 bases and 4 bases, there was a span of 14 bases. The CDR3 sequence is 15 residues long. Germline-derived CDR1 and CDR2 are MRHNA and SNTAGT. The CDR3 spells CASSTVGGSTGELFF. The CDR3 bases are TGTGCCAGCAGTACGGTGGGGGGCTCCACCGGGGAGCTGTTTTTT.

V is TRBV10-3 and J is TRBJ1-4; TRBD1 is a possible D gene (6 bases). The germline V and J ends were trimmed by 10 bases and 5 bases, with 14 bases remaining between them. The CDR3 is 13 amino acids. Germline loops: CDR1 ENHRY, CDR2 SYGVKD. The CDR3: CASHRDINEKLFF. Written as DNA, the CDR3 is TGTGCCAGCCACCGGGACATAAATGAAAAACTGTTTTTT.

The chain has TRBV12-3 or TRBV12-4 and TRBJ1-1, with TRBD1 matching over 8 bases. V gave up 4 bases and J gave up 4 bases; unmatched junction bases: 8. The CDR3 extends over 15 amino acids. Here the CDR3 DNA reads TGTGCCAGCAGTTCCCCTCGGACAGGGTTCACTGAAGCTTTCTTT. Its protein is CASSSPRTGFTEAFF.

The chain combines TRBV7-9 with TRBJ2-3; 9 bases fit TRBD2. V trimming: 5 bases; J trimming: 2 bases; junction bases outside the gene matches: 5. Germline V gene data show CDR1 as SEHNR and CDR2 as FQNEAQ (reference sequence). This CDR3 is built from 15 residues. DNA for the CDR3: TGTGCCAGCAGCCGGACTAGCGCCCCCACAGATACGCAGTATTTT. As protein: CASSRTSAPTDTQYF.